Sequencing of this T cell receptor beta chain was carried out in a study of blood T cell repertoires in COVID-19. Whole-study context: Italy, Spain and the United States were the sources of the convalescent and acute COVID-19 samples. Nucleic acid was either cDNA or gDNA, and it came from T cells, B-cell-depleted T cells, or PBMCs.

How the authors handled the data: Estimates of nucleated cell counts were drawn from the amplification of reference gene primers. Here immunoSEQ multiplex PCR was the method, and the copy in TCRdb shows in-frame clones only, minus some. Clone size and V and J calls were adopted from that table, with D and trimming inferred from the DNA. The data contain more than 50,000 clones, 82% of them singletons. The material sequenced was peripheral blood. The receptor was isolated from a human donor in a cohort sampled during active COVID-19.

CDR3 sequence reads: CASSFLVGDRGHAEAFF. CDR3 nucleotides: TGTGCCAGCAGCTTTTTAGTTGGGGACAGGGGGCATGCTGAAGCTTTCTTT. This sequence joins TRBV7-8 and TRBJ1-1, with TRBD1 matching 12 bases. J was trimmed by 6 bases and V by 3 bases; bases with no gene match: 11. Germline-derived CDR1 and CDR2 are SGHVS and FQNEAQ. The CDR3 has 17 residues.